This is a list of T cell receptor beta chains from one sample in a study of blood T cell repertoires in COVID-19. Only in-frame clones appear in the TCRdb table, and some are missing; sequencing was by immunoSEQ multiplex PCR. The sample holds 90,000 to 95,000 clones, 85% to 90% seen once. Sample: peripheral blood. Source of these receptors: a woman between 65 and 79 years old with acute or convalescent COVID-19. Both conserved end residues are part of each CDR3. The D gene is left open where the match is weak. A row's size may be missing; if present it is once, few, many or a size class.

d_call,v_call,j_call,clone_size,cdr3_length,cdr3_aa,cdr3_nt
TRBD1,TRBV9,TRBJ2-7,NA,15,CASSTGLDRAYEQYF,TGTGCCAGCAGCACTGGTCTGGACAGGGCCTACGAGCAGTACTTC
NA,TRBV30,TRBJ1-2,NA,11,CAWTENYGYTF,TGTGCCTGGACAGAAAACTATGGCTACACCTTC
NA,TRBV7-9,TRBJ2-1,NA,14,CASSLWVSGNEQFF,TGTGCCAGCAGCTTATGGGTCTCCGGGAATGAGCAGTTCTTC
NA,TRBV24-1,TRBJ1-5,NA,16,CATSVGGVSSNQPQHF,TGTGCCACCAGTGTTGGGGGGGTAAGTAGCAATCAGCCCCAGCATTTT
NA,TRBV9,TRBJ2-5,NA,14,CASSVRGLEETQYF,TGTGCCAGCAGCGTACGAGGATTAGAAGAGACCCAGTACTTC
TRBD1,TRBV6-5,TRBJ1-2,NA,12,CASLGQGDGYTF,TGTGCCAGCTTAGGACAGGGCGATGGCTACACCTTC
NA,TRBV28,TRBJ2-7,NA,15,CASSSTRASPYEQYF,TGTGCCAGCAGTTCCACTAGGGCGAGTCCCTACGAGCAGTACTTC
NA,TRBV29-1,TRBJ2-2,NA,16,CSVRDPNQRDTGELFF,TGCAGCGTTCGGGACCCCAACCAGCGGGACACCGGGGAGCTGTTTTTT
TRBD1,TRBV5-5,TRBJ1-5,NA,16,CASSLTGGGSNQPQHF,TGTGCCAGCAGCCTGACAGGGGGCGGAAGCAATCAGCCCCAGCATTTT
NA,TRBV7-3,TRBJ2-2,NA,13,CASSLGLAGELFF,TGTGCCAGCAGCTTAGGCCTTGCCGGGGAGCTGTTTTTT
NA,TRBV11-2,TRBJ2-1,NA,15,CASSSVPRSGNEQFF,TGTGCCAGCAGCTCGGTCCCCAGAAGCGGGAATGAGCAGTTCTTC
NA,TRBV5-4,TRBJ1-4,NA,16,CASSRKQGETNEKLFF,TGTGCCAGCAGCCGAAAACAGGGTGAAACTAATGAAAAACTGTTTTTT
TRBD1,TRBV7-8,TRBJ1-5,few,15,CASSLPGQLNQPQHF,TGTGCCAGCAGCCTCCCGGGACAGTTAAATCAGCCCCAGCATTTT
NA,TRBV30,TRBJ2-1,NA,15,CAWSVRRASGNEQFF,TGTGCCTGGAGTGTGAGGCGTGCTTCAGGGAATGAGCAGTTCTTC
NA,TRBV20-1,TRBJ1-2,once,12,CSASGRGEGYTF,TGCAGTGCTAGTGGGCGGGGTGAGGGCTACACCTTC
NA,TRBV9,TRBJ2-6,NA,19,CASSTNRDKPSSGANVLTF,TGTGCCAGCAGCACAAACCGGGACAAACCGAGCTCTGGGGCCAACGTCCTGACTTTC
TRBD1,TRBV2,TRBJ2-2,NA,14,CASETGVRTGELFF,TGTGCCAGCGAAACAGGGGTTCGCACCGGGGAGCTGTTTTTT
TRBD2,TRBV19,TRBJ2-7,NA,18,CASSDPGLAGGPPYEQYF,TGTGCCAGTAGTGATCCCGGACTAGCGGGGGGGCCTCCCTACGAGCAGTACTTC
TRBD2,TRBV6-5,TRBJ2-7,NA,16,CASSYSRTSGSYEQYF,TGTGCCAGCAGTTACTCCAGGACTAGCGGGAGTTACGAGCAGTACTTC
NA,TRBV28,TRBJ2-1,NA,15,CASSLSPLLGHEQFF,TGTGCCAGCAGTTTATCGCCCTTACTAGGCCATGAGCAGTTCTTC
TRBD1,TRBV14,TRBJ2-4,NA,17,CASSQEMGQGIGNIQYF,TGTGCCAGCAGCCAAGAAATGGGACAGGGAATAGGGAACATTCAGTACTTC
TRBD1,TRBV9,TRBJ2-7,NA,14,CASSVGQGYGEQYF,TGTGCCAGCAGCGTGGGACAGGGCTACGGCGAGCAGTACTTC
NA,TRBV27,TRBJ2-1,NA,12,CASSRLVGEQFF,TGTGCCAGCAGCCGATTGGTCGGTGAGCAGTTCTTC
NA,TRBV30,TRBJ1-2,NA,13,CAWSDGPSYGYTF,TGTGCCTGGAGTGATGGTCCGAGCTATGGCTACACCTTC
NA,TRBV21-1,TRBJ2-3,once,13,CASSIPGTDTQYF,TGTGCCAGCAGCATTCCAGGCACAGATACGCAGTATTTT
NA,TRBV19,TRBJ2-7,NA,15,CASSLKRGHSYEQYF,TGTGCCAGTAGTCTCAAACGAGGACACTCCTACGAGCAGTACTTC
NA,TRBV29-1,TRBJ2-3,NA,14,CSAGDGLGTDTQYF,TGCAGCGCAGGGGACGGACTAGGCACAGATACGCAGTATTTT
NA,TRBV7-2,TRBJ1-5,NA,16,CASSLGLYYSNQPQHF,TGTGCCAGCAGCTTAGGGCTATACTATAGCAATCAGCCCCAGCATTTT
NA,TRBV18,TRBJ1-1,few,15,CASSPTSWQYTEAFF,TGTGCCAGCTCACCAACTAGTTGGCAGTACACTGAAGCTTTCTTT
NA,TRBV6-1,TRBJ2-3,NA,14,CASSEEGRRDTQYF,TGTGCCAGCAGTGAAGAAGGGAGAAGGGATACGCAGTATTTT
TRBD1,TRBV29-1,TRBJ1-1,NA,13,CSAGTGGSTEAFF,TGCAGCGCCGGGACAGGGGGAAGCACTGAAGCTTTCTTT
TRBD2,TRBV3-1/TRBV3-2,TRBJ2-5,NA,16,CASSPKAGGAILTQYF,TGTGCCAGCAGCCCAAAGGCCGGGGGGGCTATTTTGACCCAGTACTTC
NA,TRBV27,TRBJ1-2,NA,15,CASSSQRGGAYGYTF,TGTGCCAGCAGTTCCCAAAGGGGGGGAGCCTATGGCTACACCTTC
NA,TRBV6-5,TRBJ1-2,NA,14,CASSYLTTMEGYTF,TGTGCCAGCAGTTACCTCACAACCATGGAGGGCTACACCTTC
TRBD1,TRBV4-1,TRBJ1-3,NA,17,CASSQRTGGYSGNTIYF,TGCGCCAGCAGCCAGCGGACAGGGGGCTACTCTGGAAACACCATATATTTT
NA,TRBV20-1,TRBJ2-3,NA,11,CSAPGIITQYF,TGCAGTGCTCCCGGGATTATTACGCAGTATTTT
TRBD2,TRBV19,TRBJ2-5,NA,16,CASSISGGHPGETQYF,TGTGCCAGTAGTATATCGGGAGGGCACCCCGGAGAGACCCAGTACTTC
TRBD2,TRBV4-1,TRBJ2-5,NA,16,CASSLTSGGTQETQYF,TGCGCCAGCAGCCTTACTAGCGGGGGAACCCAAGAGACCCAGTACTTC
NA,TRBV18,TRBJ2-7,NA,14,CASSPARSSYEQYF,TGTGCCAGCTCACCAGCCAGAAGCTCCTACGAGCAGTACTTC
TRBD1,TRBV5-1,TRBJ2-7,NA,12,CASRGQGYEQYF,TGCGCCAGCAGGGGACAGGGCTACGAGCAGTACTTC
TRBD1,TRBV2,TRBJ2-7,NA,16,CASSPSTGQGGYEQYF,TGTGCCAGCAGCCCCAGTACCGGACAGGGGGGGTACGAGCAGTACTTC
TRBD2,TRBV7-2,TRBJ2-5,once,18,CASSAGLAGGPAGETQYF,TGTGCCAGCAGCGCTGGACTAGCGGGGGGCCCGGCGGGTGAGACCCAGTACTTC
TRBD1,TRBV24-1,TRBJ2-2,few,15,CATRDKDRDTGELFF,TGTGCCACCAGGGACAAGGACAGGGACACCGGGGAGCTGTTTTTT
TRBD1,TRBV5-1,TRBJ1-1,NA,18,CASSSYYPGQVANTEAFF,TGCGCCAGCAGCTCCTACTACCCCGGACAGGTCGCGAACACTGAAGCTTTCTTT
TRBD1,TRBV10-1,TRBJ2-1,NA,15,CASSAQQGSNNEQFF,TGCGCCAGCAGTGCCCAACAGGGGTCCAACAATGAGCAGTTCTTC
NA,TRBV10-3,TRBJ1-4,NA,16,CAISDTAIRTPEKLFF,TGTGCCATCAGTGACACCGCGATCAGGACACCCGAAAAACTGTTTTTT
NA,TRBV5-4,TRBJ2-4,once,16,CASSPISGPSQNIQYF,TGTGCCAGCAGCCCGATTAGCGGCCCCTCGCAAAACATTCAGTACTTC
NA,TRBV28,TRBJ2-7,NA,15,CASSLGQGGFSEQYF,TGTGCCAGCAGTTTAGGGCAGGGAGGCTTCTCCGAGCAGTACTTC
NA,TRBV3-1/TRBV3-2,TRBJ1-1,NA,13,CASSQRVYTEAFF,TGTGCCAGCAGCCAAAGAGTCTACACTGAAGCTTTCTTT
NA,TRBV10-1,TRBJ1-1,NA,15,CASSESNRGSTEAFF,TGCGCCAGCAGTGAGTCGAACCGGGGAAGCACTGAAGCTTTCTTT
TRBD1,TRBV10-2,TRBJ1-6,NA,17,CASSEYPGGQYNSPLHF,TGCGCCAGCAGTGAGTATCCAGGGGGACAGTATAATTCACCCCTCCACTTT
NA,TRBV7-9,TRBJ1-2,once,19,CASSLWVGQTGAVNYGYTF,TGTGCCAGCAGCTTATGGGTTGGGCAGACAGGAGCGGTCAACTATGGCTACACCTTC
NA,TRBV6-6,TRBJ1-2,NA,14,CASSSLSTGYGYTF,TGTGCCAGCAGTTCCTTATCCACAGGGTATGGCTACACCTTC
TRBD2,TRBV3-1/TRBV3-2,TRBJ2-5,NA,17,CASSQTLSGVIRETQYF,TGTGCCAGCAGCCAAACTCTTAGCGGGGTTATTCGCGAGACCCAGTACTTC
TRBD1,TRBV6-5,TRBJ2-1,NA,12,CASTTGFNEQFF,TGTGCCAGCACGACAGGGTTCAATGAGCAGTTCTTC